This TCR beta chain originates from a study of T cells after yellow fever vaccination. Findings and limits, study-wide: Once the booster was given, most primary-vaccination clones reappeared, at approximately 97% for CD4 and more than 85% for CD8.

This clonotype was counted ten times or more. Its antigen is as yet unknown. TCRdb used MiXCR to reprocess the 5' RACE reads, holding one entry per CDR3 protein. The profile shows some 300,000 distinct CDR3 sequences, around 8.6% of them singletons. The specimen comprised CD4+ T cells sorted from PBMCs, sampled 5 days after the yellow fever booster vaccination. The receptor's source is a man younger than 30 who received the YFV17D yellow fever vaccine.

The chain's CDR3 is CASSLIWATNTEAFF. CDR3 bases: TGTGCCAGCAGCTTAATCTGGGCTACGAACACTGAAGCTTTCTTT. The genes are TRBV11-2 and TRBJ1-1, with no clear D. Per the germline V gene, CDR1 is SGHAT and CDR2 is FQNNGV. V was trimmed by 2 bases and J by 1 base, leaving 11 bases between them. CDR3 length equals 15 residues.